These 20 T cell receptor beta chains came from one sample sequenced in a study of shared clonotypes between healthy human individuals. Here immunoSEQ multiplex PCR was the method, and the copy in TCRdb shows in-frame clones only, minus some. The sample holds 1.4 million to 1.5 million clones, more than 95% seen once. Sequencing was performed on naive CD4+ T cells sorted from blood. Documented subset: CD45RA+ positively selected. The receptors here all came from a man younger than 40 in good health.

J is TRBJ2-3 and V is TRBV28; TRBD2 agrees at 10 bases. Trimming took 6 bases from V and 2 from J; bases not matched to a gene: 5. The CDR3 loop spans 15 amino acids. The germline CDR1 and CDR2 sequences are MDHEN and SYDVKM. CDR3 amino acids: CASRTLAGDTDTQYF. The CDR3 DNA reads as TGTGCCAGCAGAACCCTAGCGGGAGACACAGATACGCAGTATTTT.

The chain uses TRBV28 and TRBJ2-7; no reliable D call. The CDR3 is 13 amino acids. The germline V and J ends were trimmed by 5 bases and 2 bases, with 10 bases remaining between them. Germline CDR1 and CDR2: MDHEN and SYDVKM. The CDR3 coding sequence is TGTGCCAGCAGTCGCCCACAGACCTACGAGCAGTACTTC. This translates into CASSRPQTYEQYF. The full variable domain, rest sourced from reference TRBV28 and TRBJ2-7, is DVKVTQSSRYLVKRTGEKVFLECVQDMDHENMFWYRQDPGLGLRLIYFSYDVKMKEKGDIPEGYSVSREKKERFSLILESASTNQTSMYLCASSRPQTYEQYFGPGTRLTVT.

The V call is TRBV11-2, the J call TRBJ2-7; possibly TRBD2 for D (6 bases). V shed 4 bases and J shed 4 bases, with 26 bases lying between them. Looked up from germline, CDR1 is SGHAT and CDR2 is FQNNGV. The CDR3 consists of 18 residues. The CDR3 DNA follows: TGTGCCAGCAGCTCCTTCCGTTCGGGGGTTGGTGCGCTATACGAGCAGTACTTC. Translating it yields CASSSFRSGVGALYEQYF.

This chain uses TRBV5-4 with TRBJ2-7; 8 bases match TRBD2. Germline V gene data show CDR1 as SGHNT and CDR2 as YYREEE (reference sequence). Unmatched junction bases numbered 10, after V lost 2 bases and J lost 6 bases. CDR3 size: 15 residues. The CDR3: CASSFKSGGPGEQYF. The CDR3 DNA reads TGTGCCAGCAGCTTTAAGTCGGGAGGGCCCGGCGAGCAGTACTTC.

The rearrangement uses TRBV2 and TRBJ1-2; D is possibly TRBD1 (6 bases). CDR1 and CDR2 (germline): SNHLY, FYNNEI. V lost 7 bases to trimming and J lost 0 bases, with 12 bases between them. The CDR3 runs 14 residues. CDR3 coding DNA: TGTGCCAGCAAGTGGACAGAAGCTAACTATGGCTACACCTTC. Protein sequence: CASKWTEANYGYTF.

The rearrangement links TRBV15 to TRBJ2-1; 9 positions agree with TRBD1. Germline V gene sequence: CDR1 LNHNV, CDR2 YYDKDF (reference sequence). With 2 bases clipped from V and 9 bases from J, the junction kept 11 bases outside the gene matches. The CDR3 spans 16 residues. The CDR3 here is CATSRPGQGGRGEQFF. DNA of the CDR3: TGTGCCACCAGCAGACCGGGACAGGGTGGACGGGGTGAGCAGTTCTTC.

V usage is TRBV12-5 and J usage is TRBJ2-3; unclear D gene. The CDR3 has 13 amino acids. From germline, CDR1 is LGHNT and CDR2 FRNRAP. Trimming cost V 2 bases and J 2 bases, with 5 bases left between them. The DNA for the CDR3 is TGTGCTAGTGGTTTGTTGTTCACAGATACGCAGTATTTT. Its protein product is CASGLLFTDTQYF. The full variable domain, rest sourced from reference TRBV12-5 and TRBJ2-3, is DARVTQTPRHKVTEMGQEVTMRCQPILGHNTVFWYRQTMMQGLELLAYFRNRAPLDDSGMPKDRFSAEMPDATLATLKIQPSEPRDSAVYFCASGLLFTDTQYFGPGTRLTVL.

This clone has only one observation. V usage is TRBV7-2 and J usage is TRBJ2-7; D unresolved. The V gene's germline CDR1 is SGHTA and CDR2 FQGNSA. V lost 0 bases and J 4 bases, leaving 7 bases between the germline ends. This CDR3 contains 13 residues. The CDR3 bases are TGTGCCAGCAGCTTAGCGGTTGCTTACGAGCAGTACTTC. This encodes CASSLAVAYEQYF.

The CDR3 sequence is CASSEAYRVFGYTF. The CDR3 DNA reads TGTGCCAGCAGTGAAGCCTACAGGGTTTTTGGCTACACCTTC. The V gene is TRBV6-1, the J gene TRBJ1-2; possible D gene TRBD1, 6 bases. Trimming left V 0 bases short and J 7 bases short, with 12 bases between. The CDR3 has 14 residues. From germline, CDR1 is MNHNS and CDR2 SASEGT.

The gene calls are TRBV9 and TRBJ2-1, with D possibly being TRBD2 (5 bases). The germline V and J ends were trimmed by 0 bases and 10 bases, with 14 bases remaining between them. The CDR3 is made up of 14 amino acids. The germline V gene has CDR1 SGDLS and CDR2 YYNGEE. CDR3 DNA sequence: TGTGCCAGCAGCGTAGGGGCTACATCGGGGGAGCAGTTCTTC. Translation: CASSVGATSGEQFF.

V gene TRBV28 combines with J gene TRBJ1-5; D perhaps matches TRBD1 (5 bases). Germline CDR1 reads MDHEN; CDR2 reads SYDVKM. This CDR3 is built from 16 residues. The V gene lost 5 bases and the J gene lost 4 bases, with 18 bases spanning the gap. CDR3 protein: CASSGFLHGTNQPQHF. CDR3 sequence (DNA): TGTGCCAGCAGTGGTTTTTTGCATGGGACGAATCAGCCCCAGCATTTT.

V gene TRBV11-2 combines with J gene TRBJ2-2; possibly TRBD1 or TRBD2 for D (5 bases each). CDR3 length equals 18 residues. Trimming pared 3 bases from V and 0 bases from J, leaving 17 bases between. Germline assignment: CDR1 SGHAT and CDR2 FQNNGV. CDR3 in DNA: TGTGCCAGCAGCTTTGGGGACGAGGGGATGGCGAACACCGGGGAGCTGTTTTTT. Protein: CASSFGDEGMANTGELFF. The full variable domain, with the rest looked up from reference TRBV11-2 and TRBJ2-2, is EAGVAQSPRYKIIEKRQSVAFWCNPISGHATLYWYQQILGQGPKLLIQFQNNGVVDDSQLPKDRFSAERLKGVDSTLKIQPAKLEDSAVYLCASSFGDEGMANTGELFFGEGSRLTVL.

The CDR3 DNA reads as TGTGCCAGCAGTGTGGACCTCTACGAGCAGTACTTC. Protein sequence: CASSVDLYEQYF. This chain uses TRBV28 with TRBJ2-7; D is ambiguous. This CDR3 is 12 amino acids long. CDR1 is MDHEN, CDR2 SYDVKM, per germline. V lost 5 bases to trimming and J lost 3 bases, with 8 bases between them.

The chain uses TRBV27 and TRBJ1-2; 8 bases are shared with TRBD1. The germline CDR1 and CDR2 sequences are MNHEY and SMNVEV (reference sequence). The CDR3 has 13 amino acids. V lost 6 bases to trimming and J lost 4 bases; unmatched junction nucleotides: 4. The CDR3 DNA reads as TGTGCCAGCAGGATGACAGGGGTCTATGGCTACACCTTC. This sequence encodes CASRMTGVYGYTF.

J is TRBJ2-7 and V is TRBV6-1, with D uncertain. Germline V gene lookup returns CDR1 MNHNS and CDR2 SASEGT. Deletions cut 3 bases from V and 0 bases from J, with 6 bases between. The CDR3 length is 13 residues. CDR3 loop: CASSEVDSYEQYF. The CDR3 DNA follows: TGTGCCAGCAGTGAGGTAGACTCCTACGAGCAGTACTTC.

The rearrangement uses TRBV4-1 and TRBJ2-7, with D perhaps matching TRBD1 or TRBD2 (6 bases each). CDR3 length: 16 amino acids. V was cut by 1 base and J by 5 bases, with 18 bases left in between. Germline CDR1 and CDR2: MGHRA and YSYEKL. The CDR3 protein is CASSQGGRGRFNEQYF. The CDR3 DNA is TGCGCCAGCAGCCAAGGGGGGCGGGGTAGATTCAACGAGCAGTACTTC.

The V and J genes are TRBV5-6 and TRBJ1-2, with 7 positions matching TRBD1. Germline lookup yields CDR1 SGHDT and CDR2 YYEEEE. Trimming cost V 4 bases and J 7 bases; bases outside gene matches: 4. The CDR3 totals 12 residues. CDR3: CASSPTGVGYTF. In nucleotides, the CDR3 is TGTGCCAGCAGCCCAACAGGGGTTGGCTACACCTTC.

V usage is TRBV4-1 and J usage is TRBJ1-1; a weak D match, TRBD1 (5 bases). This CDR3 has 17 amino acids. Germline V CDR1 and CDR2: MGHRA, YSYEKL. Trimming pared 2 bases from V and 6 bases from J, leaving 22 bases between. CDR3 DNA sequence: TGCGCCAGCAGCCAAATCCGGGACCAGGCCGGGGTCTCTGAAGCTTTCTTT. Amino acid sequence: CASSQIRDQAGVSEAFF.

The gene calls are TRBV9 and TRBJ2-7; D may be TRBD2 (6 bases). V gave up 0 bases and J gave up 6 bases, with 10 bases separating them. This CDR3 spans 13 amino acids. Looked up from germline, CDR1 is SGDLS and CDR2 is YYNGEE. The CDR3 reads CASSVAGAPEQYF. The CDR3 region has the DNA TGTGCCAGCAGCGTAGCGGGAGCCCCCGAGCAGTACTTC.

Concerning this clone itself: The sample has other DNA sequences that encode this CDR3 too. The chain combines TRBV27 with TRBJ2-6, with D perhaps TRBD2 (6 bases). V was pared by 6 bases and J by 4 bases, with 7 bases between. In germline, CDR1 is MNHEY, CDR2 SMNVEV (reference sequence). CDR3 length: 13 residues. This CDR3 is CASSLAGANVLTF. CDR3 DNA sequence: TGTGCCAGCAGCCTAGCGGGGGCCAACGTCCTGACTTTC.